The sequence of this T cell receptor (beta chain) was determined in a study of blood T cell repertoires in COVID-19 (TCRdb year 2020). Regarding the study in general: The collaborator samples originated in the United States, Italy and Spain and spanned the acute and convalescent phases of COVID-19. The dataset comprised deeply sampled blood TCRbeta repertoires from subjects exposed to, actively infected with, or recovered from COVID-19. The sample metadata nearly always contained a de-identified subject ID, COVID-19 status, age in years and sex. Where available, HLA class I and class II types were obtained from metadata supplied by the sample provider rather than from assay-based typing. The prospective study material was composed of cDNA or gDNA derived from T cells, B-cell-depleted T cells, or PBMCs. The samples were drawn from the first 160 participants of the ongoing ImmuneRACE study and from more than 1,000 subjects provided by 6 global collaborators. The repertoires were made available in a free public database intended to serve as a resource for research on the immune response to SARS-CoV-2.

TCRbeta CDR3 regions were amplified from genomic DNA using the immunoSEQ Assay, a bias-controlled multiplex PCR. The published analysis was carried out like this. Nucleated cell counts per sample were estimated from amplification of reference gene primers within the assay. Sequence reads were collapsed and filtered to measure the absolute abundance of every unique TCRbeta CDR3 rearrangement. For each sample, productive Simpson clonality was calculated as the square root of Simpson's diversity index across productive rearrangements. As stored in TCRdb, this immuneACCESS dataset retains in-frame rearrangements with V and J assigned. A fraction of the clones does not appear; measured against another copy, unresolved V genes explain less than half of the discrepancy, and the remainder lacks a known reason. D and trimming come from the DNA, and the V and J calls and clone size come from that table. The table for this sample lists roughly 66,000 clones; roughly 80% of them were counted only once. The top ten constitute more than 6.5% of the sample.

Whole blood was collected in K2EDTA tubes by collaborating institutions according to the institutions' own protocols. Collaborator samples were shipped for TCRbeta analysis as frozen whole blood, isolated PBMCs, or DNA extracted from either sample type. The investigation overall reported the following: Clinical and demographic metadata were provided uncurated, with the amount varying by source and participant.

This clone is judged medium-sized (0.01 to 0.1%). Its antigen has not been determined. Base quality data are lacking; no much larger clone is found one base away. Material: peripheral blood. The source is a man aged 55-75 years with acute or convalescent COVID-19.

The DNA sequence is as follows: TGCAGTGTCGCAACTAATGAAAAACTGTTTTTT. This codes for CSVATNEKLFF. This chain is built from TRBV20-1 and TRBJ1-4; too little of a D gene remains to name it. The germline V gene (reference sequence) gives CDR1 as DFQATT and CDR2 as SNEGSKA. Including cysteine and phenylalanine, the CDR3 has 11 amino acids. Solely the CDR3 DNA is kept, with 33 bases framed from the first base. V is clipped by 7 bases and J by 0 bases, and the sequence between their germline boundaries is 3 bases long.